These 32 T cell receptor beta chains were all obtained from the same sample, sequenced in a study of glioma-infiltrating T cells. Using RNA template, CDR3s of TCR alpha and beta were amplified with iRepertoire arm-PCR. TCRdb independently ran MiXCR on the multiplex PCR reads; one entry per CDR3 protein. This repertoire shows approximately 190,000 distinct CDR3 sequences, roughly 32% found once; its top ten account for about 19%. The sequenced sample consisted of glioma tissue, nonneoplastic brain tissue, or PBMCs (not recorded which). All receptors come from a human donor with low-grade glioma or glioblastoma, undergoing nonglioma brain surgery, or in good health (not recorded which).

Ten or more counts support this clonotype. The gene calls are TRBV10-3 and TRBJ2-3; D is unclear. V gave up 5 bases and J gave up 0 bases, with 6 bases separating them. Germline assignment: CDR1 ENHRY and CDR2 SYGVKD. The CDR3 has 13 amino acids. The chain's CDR3 is CAISPPSTDTQYF. In DNA form, the CDR3 reads TGTGCCATCAGTCCCCCGAGCACAGATACGCAGTATTTT.

The table lists this clonotype with many counts. This chain connects TRBV20-1 to TRBJ1-6, with D perhaps TRBD1 (6 bases). CDR3 length equals 15 residues. Germline V gene data show CDR1 as DFQATT and CDR2 as SNEGSKA (reference sequence). Trimming removed 2 bases from V and 2 bases from J, with 10 bases in between. CDR3 loop: CSARTGGPYNSPLHF. The CDR3 nucleotides read TGCAGTGCTAGAACGGGGGGGCCCTATAATTCACCCCTCCACTTT.

V and J are TRBV2 and TRBJ2-3; TRBD2 matches 7 bases. Per the germline V gene, CDR1 is SNHLY and CDR2 is FYNNEI. Trimming took 7 bases from V and 2 from J; bases not matched to a gene: 12. This CDR3 is built from 16 residues. The DNA of the CDR3 is TGTGCCAGCACCGAGATTGGCGGGAGCGACACAGATACGCAGTATTTT. Translation gives CASTEIGGSDTDTQYF.

This clonotype was seen just once. This clone may be a read error of a much larger clone one base away. The chain has TRBV19 and TRBJ1-6, with D tentatively TRBD1 (6 bases). V lost 6 bases, J lost 7 bases, and 19 bases lay in between. This CDR3 contains 16 residues. The V gene's germline CDR1 is LNHDA and CDR2 SQIVND (reference sequence). CDR3 amino acids: CASRPLQGSGNSPLHF. CDR3 DNA: TGTGCCAGTAGGCCTCTACAGGGTTCTGGAAATTCACCCCTCCACTTT. Full variable domain (rest looked up from reference TRBV19 and TRBJ1-6): DGGITQSPKYLFRKEGQNVTLSCEQNLNHDAMYWYRQDPGQGLRLIYYSQIVNDFQKGDIAEGYSVSREKKESFPLTVTSAQKNPTAFYLCASRPLQGSGNSPLHFGNGTRLTVT.

The chain employs TRBV5-1 and TRBJ2-6; the D is unclear. The CDR3 contains 14 residues. Trimming took 7 bases from V and 4 from J, leaving 12 bases between them. The V gene's germline CDR1 is SGHRS and CDR2 YFSETQ. CDR3 in amino acids: CASGVESGANVLTF. CDR3 bases: TGCGCCAGCGGGGTTGAGTCCGGGGCCAACGTCCTGACTTTC.

The sample holds many counts of this clonotype. V and J are TRBV6-2 or TRBV6-3 and TRBJ2-4; D gene unclear. The CDR3 spans 12 residues. CDR1 MNHEY and CDR2 SVGEGT come from the germline V gene. The V gene lost 5 bases and the J gene lost 9 bases, with 11 bases spanning the gap. The CDR3 loop reads CASSSSPSIQYF. The CDR3 DNA follows: TGTGCCAGCAGTAGTTCCCCGAGCATTCAGTACTTC.

The table lists this clonotype with many counts. J is TRBJ1-2 and V is TRBV19; no firm D call. Trimming shortened V by 4 bases and J by 1 base, and 7 bases separated the two germline ends. Germline values: CDR1 LNHDA, CDR2 SQIVND (reference sequence). The CDR3 consists of 13 residues. CDR3 in amino acids: CASSTGINYGYTF. CDR3 coding DNA: TGTGCCAGTAGTACCGGTATTAACTATGGCTACACCTTC.

This clonotype has at least ten counts. The chain has TRBV28 and TRBJ1-2; the match to TRBD1 covers 8 bases. V shed 5 bases and J 9 bases; nucleotides not matched to a gene: 5. This CDR3 has 12 amino acids. In germline, CDR1 is MDHEN, CDR2 SYDVKM. In nucleotides, the CDR3 is TGTGCCAGCAGTCTAACAGGGGGAAGCTACACCTTC. Its translation is CASSLTGGSYTF.

This clonotype was observed at least ten times. This chain connects TRBV28 to TRBJ2-7; 9 bases fit TRBD1. Germline loops: CDR1 MDHEN, CDR2 SYDVKM. V trimming: 6 bases; J trimming: 6 bases; junction bases outside the gene matches: 21. This CDR3 has 18 residues. CDR3 loop: CASRGLSFGGQGGIEQYF. The CDR3 region has the DNA TGTGCCAGCAGGGGATTGAGTTTTGGGGGACAGGGAGGGATCGAGCAGTACTTC. Drawing the rest from reference TRBV28 and TRBJ2-7, the complete variable domain is DVKVTQSSRYLVKRTGEKVFLECVQDMDHENMFWYRQDPGLGLRLIYFSYDVKMKEKGDIPEGYSVSREKKERFSLILESASTNQTSMYLCASRGLSFGGQGGIEQYFGPGTRLTVT.

Written as DNA, the CDR3 is TGCGCCAGCAGCCGCACTGACCCGAGCGGGACCGGTGGGGCCAACGTCCTGACTTTC. It yields the protein CASSRTDPSGTGGANVLTF. This chain connects TRBV4-1 to TRBJ2-6, with 7 positions matching TRBD2. The CDR3 contains 19 residues. CDR1 MGHRA and CDR2 YSYEKL come from the germline V gene. Losses at the gene ends were 4 bases for V and 3 bases for J; bases not matched to a gene: 15.

The table lists this clonotype with many counts. The rearrangement uses TRBV20-1 and TRBJ2-7; TRBD2 might be the D (5 bases). V was trimmed by 5 bases and J by 6 bases, leaving 17 bases between them. The V gene's germline CDR1 is DFQATT and CDR2 SNEGSKA (reference sequence). CDR3 length: 13 residues. The CDR3 is CSAGSSRPGEQYF. In DNA form, the CDR3 reads TGCAGTGCTGGGAGCTCACGACCGGGCGAGCAGTACTTC.

This clonotype appeared many times. V and J are TRBV27 and TRBJ2-3, with 8 bases lining up with TRBD2. Looked up from germline, CDR1 is MNHEY and CDR2 is SMNVEV (reference sequence). With 5 bases clipped from V and 5 bases from J, the junction kept 12 bases outside the gene matches. This CDR3 has 16 amino acids. The DNA for the CDR3 is TGTGCCAGCAGTAACCCCGGGGGGGGAGGGATAGATACGCAGTATTTT. Translating gives CASSNPGGGGIDTQYF.

A single count supports this clonotype. This chain links TRBV27 with TRBJ2-5; 11 nucleotides agree with TRBD2. The CDR3 loop spans 16 amino acids. Per germline, CDR1 MNHEY and CDR2 SMNVEV (reference sequence). V trimming: 1 base; J trimming: 6 bases; junction bases outside the gene matches: 7. The chain's CDR3 is CASSLLRLAGMKTQYF. The CDR3 DNA reads as TGTGCCAGCAGTTTATTGAGACTAGCGGGAATGAAGACCCAGTACTTC.

This chain joins TRBV20-1 and TRBJ2-7; D is uncertain. V lost 7 bases to trimming and J lost 4 bases, with 11 bases between them. The CDR3 sequence is 11 residues long. Germline CDR1 and CDR2: DFQATT and SNEGSKA (reference sequence). CDR3: CSVSRTYEQYF. In DNA, the CDR3 is TGCAGTGTTTCCCGGACGTACGAGCAGTACTTC.

There are many counts of this clonotype. The rearrangement links TRBV6-5 to TRBJ1-6; no reliable D call. The CDR3 has 14 residues. The germline V gene has CDR1 MNHEY and CDR2 SVGAGI. The V gene lost 0 bases and the J gene lost 10 bases, with 10 bases spanning the gap. The CDR3 is CASSYSRGSSPLHF. CDR3 DNA sequence: TGTGCCAGCAGTTACTCGCGGGGTAGCTCACCCCTCCACTTT.

This clonotype appeared a single time. A much larger clone is a single base away; this may be a read error. The V gene is TRBV7-9, the J gene TRBJ2-1; no clear D. CDR1 and CDR2 from the germline V gene are SEHNR and FQNEAQ (reference sequence). The CDR3 contains 12 residues. Here the CDR3 DNA reads TGTGACAGCAGCTACCACTACAATGAGCAGTTCTTC. It specifies CDSSYHYNEQFF.

This clonotype occurred once. Being one base from a much bigger clone, this may be a read error. V and J are TRBV20-1 and TRBJ1-2; no reliable D call. Germline lookup yields CDR1 DFQATT and CDR2 SNEGSKA (reference sequence). Trimming pared 4 bases from V and 4 bases from J, leaving 25 bases between. CDR3 length: 17 amino acids. In DNA, the CDR3 is TGCAGTGCTATAGATGTAGACAACCCCCGCGAGGGCTATGGCTACACCTTC. As protein: CSAIDVDNPREGYGYTF.

This clonotype has ten or more counts. The genes are TRBV3-1 and TRBJ2-5, with D maybe TRBD2 (6 bases). The germline V gene has CDR1 LGHDT and CDR2 YNNKEL (reference sequence). Trimming shortened V by 2 bases and J by 2 bases, and 12 bases separated the two germline ends. The CDR3 is 15 residues long. CDR3 amino acids: CASSQFLATQETQYF. The CDR3 coding sequence is TGTGCCAGCAGCCAATTTCTAGCGACACAAGAGACCCAGTACTTC.

A note on this clonotype: One junction end does not reproduce the germline sequence, and a read error may be involved. The chain recombines TRBV6-5 with TRBJ2-1, with D possibly being TRBD1 (6 bases). Germline V gene lookup returns CDR1 MNHEY and CDR2 SVGAGI. The length of the CDR3 is 14 residues. CDR3 sequence (DNA): TGTGGCAGCACCCAGGGGCGGCTATACAATGAGCAGTTCTTC. As protein: CGSTQGRLYNEQFF.

This clonotype was counted once. A read error may be the cause here, since a much bigger clone is one base away. The V gene is TRBV2, the J gene TRBJ2-1; D is possibly TRBD1 (6 bases). The germline V gene encodes CDR1 SNHLY and CDR2 FYNNEI. The length of the CDR3 is 13 residues. CDR3 sequence reads: CASTWGLYNEQSF. The CDR3 region has the DNA TGTGCCAGCACCTGGGGGCTTTACAATGAGCAGTCCTTC.

This clonotype has only a few counts. The chain recombines TRBV5-4 with TRBJ1-2; 11 nucleotides line up with TRBD1. The CDR3 length is 16 residues. J lost 7 bases, V lost 1 base, and 9 bases had no gene match. CDR1 and CDR2 from the germline V gene are SGHNT and YYREEE (reference sequence). DNA for the CDR3: TGTGCCAGCAGCTTGTATTTGGACAGGGGGCCTGGTGGCTACACCTTC. It yields the protein CASSLYLDRGPGGYTF.

This clonotype showed up many times. CDR3 coding DNA: TGCAGTGCTAGAAGACAGCTGTCCTACGAGCAGTACTTC. Its translation is CSARRQLSYEQYF. The chain couples TRBV20-1 to TRBJ2-7, with a possible D match to TRBD1 (5 bases). V gave up 2 bases and J gave up 1 base, with 9 bases separating them. The germline CDR1 and CDR2 sequences are DFQATT and SNEGSKA (reference sequence). CDR3 size: 13 residues.

At least ten counts were recorded for this clonotype. The gene calls are TRBV7-2 and TRBJ1-5, with a weak D call TRBD1 (5 bases). CDR3 length: 13 amino acids. Germline CDR1 and CDR2: SGHTA and FQGNSA. The V end was cut by 5 bases, the J end by 6 bases, with 11 bases between. CDR3 loop: CASSPGTFQPQHF. The CDR3 DNA sequence: TGTGCCAGCAGCCCGGGGACTTTTCAGCCCCAGCATTTT.

In regard to this clonotype: A much larger clone differs from this one at a single base, so this may be a read error. The gene calls are TRBV20-1 and TRBJ2-5; TRBD1 aligns across 8 bases. The germline gives CDR1 DFQATT, CDR2 SNEGSKA (reference sequence). The CDR3 loop spans 13 amino acids. CDR3 protein: CSASTGAQETQSF. The DNA of the CDR3 is TGCAGTGCCTCGACAGGGGCACAAGAGACCCAGTCCTTC.

With respect to this clonotype: A much larger clone is a single base away; this may be a read error. No conserved phenylalanine or tryptophan ends this CDR3, so it is likely a read error. The rearrangement links TRBV4-2 to TRBJ2-1, with a weak D call TRBD2 (6 bases). This CDR3 is 13 amino acids long. V shed 5 bases and J shed 7 bases, with 12 bases lying between them. Germline CDR1 LGHNA, CDR2 YNFKEQ. CDR3 loop: CASSLGRLNEQFL. CDR3 in DNA: TGTGCCAGCAGCTTAGGGAGGCTAAATGAGCAGTTCTTG.

This clonotype was detected ten times or more. This chain uses TRBV4-3 with TRBJ2-3, with TRBD2 matching 7 bases. CDR1 is LGHNA, CDR2 YSLEER, per germline. V lost 0 bases, J lost 0 bases, and 0 bases stayed unmatched. The CDR3 extends over 15 amino acids. The DNA for the CDR3 is TGCGCCAGCAGCCAAGATAGCGGGAGCACAGATACGCAGTATTTT. This codes for CASSQDSGSTDTQYF.

This clonotype was seen many times. V is TRBV6-1 and J is TRBJ2-7, with 9 bases that match TRBD1. In germline, CDR1 is MNHNS, CDR2 SASEGT. V shed 5 bases, J shed 5 bases, and the junction held 16 bases outside the gene matches. The CDR3 runs 17 residues. CDR3 DNA: TGTGCCAGCAGTCGGTCCGGGACAGGGTTCCAGTTGGACGAGCAGTACTTC. This codes for CASSRSGTGFQLDEQYF.

Comments on this clonotype: A read error may explain this, as a much larger clone is one base away. This chain uses TRBV10-3 with TRBJ2-7; D is perhaps TRBD1 (5 bases). Germline V gene data show CDR1 as ENHRY and CDR2 as SYGVKD. The CDR3 runs 14 residues. The CDR3 DNA sequence: TGTGCCATCGGTGAGTCTATAGGGGCCGACGAGCAGTACTTC. It codes for CAIGESIGADEQYF.

A remark on this clonotype: A much larger clonotype is one base distant, so this may be a read error. No conserved phenylalanine or tryptophan is present at the end of the CDR3, so a read error is the likely explanation. This chain links TRBV4-1 with TRBJ2-7; a possible D gene is TRBD1 (5 bases). The CDR3 totals 14 residues. CDR1 is MGHRA and CDR2 is YSYEKL in the germline V gene. V was cut by 2 bases and J by 7 bases, with 15 bases left in between. CDR3 in DNA: TGCGCCAGCAGCCAAATTCCAGGGCGCGGTGAGCAGTACTTA. Protein product: CASSQIPGRGEQYL.

Comment on this clonotype: This may be a read error, as it is one base from a much larger clone. The V call is TRBV28, the J call TRBJ2-5, with TRBD1 matching over 7 bases. The CDR3 runs 14 residues. Germline values: CDR1 MDHEN, CDR2 SYDVKM. The CDR3 loop reads CASSLIQGSVTHYF. In DNA, the CDR3 is TGTGCCAGCAGTCTTATACAGGGGAGCGTGACCCACTACTTC.

This clonotype has a count of ten or more. The chain is built from TRBV4-1 and TRBJ2-3; D is unresolved. Trimming took off 1 base at V and 3 bases at J, with 5 bases between the two ends. CDR1 and CDR2 from the germline V gene are MGHRA and YSYEKL. This CDR3 spans 13 amino acids. CDR3 in DNA: TGCGCCAGCAGCCAAGGACCTACAGATACGCAGTATTTT. Residues: CASSQGPTDTQYF.

This clonotype has at least ten counts. The chain employs TRBV7-2 and TRBJ2-1; D unresolved. Germline V gives CDR1 SGHTA, CDR2 FQGNSA. This CDR3 has 13 residues. V was pared by 4 bases and J by 7 bases, with 11 bases between. In nucleotides, the CDR3 is TGTGCCAGCAGCTCGTATACTATTAATGAGCAGTTCTTC. Amino acids: CASSSYTINEQFF.